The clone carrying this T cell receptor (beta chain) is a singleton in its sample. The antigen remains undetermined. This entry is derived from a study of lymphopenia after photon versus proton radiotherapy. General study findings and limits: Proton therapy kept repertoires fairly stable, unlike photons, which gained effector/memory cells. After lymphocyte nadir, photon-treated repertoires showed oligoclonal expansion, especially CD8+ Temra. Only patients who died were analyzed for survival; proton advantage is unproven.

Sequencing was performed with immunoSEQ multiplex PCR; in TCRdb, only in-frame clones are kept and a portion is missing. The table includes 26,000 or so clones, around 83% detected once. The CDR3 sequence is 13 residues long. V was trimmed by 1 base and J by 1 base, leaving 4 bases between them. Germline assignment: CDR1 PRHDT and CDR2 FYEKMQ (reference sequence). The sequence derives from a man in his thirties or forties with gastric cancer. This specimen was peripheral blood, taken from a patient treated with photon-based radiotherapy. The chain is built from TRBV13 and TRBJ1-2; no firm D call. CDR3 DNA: TGTGCCAGCAGCTTAGTGGATAACTATGGCTACACCTTC. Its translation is CASSLVDNYGYTF.